This T cell receptor (beta chain) comes out of a study of blood T cell repertoires in COVID-19. Study context: Some COVID-19 samples were acute and others convalescent; all came from the United States, Italy and Spain.

In the authors' workflow: Scientists estimated how many nucleated cells there were by amplifying reference gene primers. Assay used: immunoSEQ multiplex PCR; TCRdb lists only in-frame clones, some missing. From that table come the V and J calls and clone size; the DNA was used to work out D and trimming. The table includes around 140,000 clones, 60% to 85% detected once. V was trimmed by 0 bases and J by 9 bases, leaving 18 bases between them. The germline V gene encodes CDR1 MNHEY and CDR2 SVGAGI. The CDR3 runs 16 residues. In this sample, this clone turned up once. This TCR was sampled from a woman over 75 with active or convalescent COVID-19. Sequencing used peripheral blood. J is TRBJ2-1 and V is TRBV6-5; TRBD2 might be the D (7 bases). The DNA for the CDR3 is TGTGCCAGCAGTTACTCGAAGGGGGGGCCGTCGAGTGAGCAGTTCTTC. Its protein product is CASSYSKGGPSSEQFF.